These 17 T cell receptor beta chains were sequenced from one sample in a study of STAT5B mutations in CD4+ large granular lymphocyte leukemia. Profiling relied on immunoSEQ multiplex PCR, and the TCRdb table lists in-frame clones only, not all of them. The data contain tens of thousands of clones, 71% of them singletons. Sequenced: CD4+ T cells from blood buffy coats. Source of these receptors: a human donor in good health.

The chain uses TRBV7-2 and TRBJ1-5, with D perhaps matching TRBD1 (6 bases). Germline V gene sequence: CDR1 SGHTA, CDR2 FQGNSA. The CDR3 length is 16 residues. Trimming shortened V by 5 bases and J by 2 bases, and 16 bases separated the two germline ends. CDR3: CASSRLQGWGNQPQHF. The CDR3 DNA sequence: TGTGCCAGCAGCCGGTTACAGGGTTGGGGCAATCAGCCCCAGCATTTT.

This clone was counted only a few times. The chain carries TRBV30 and TRBJ1-1; perhaps TRBD1 as D (6 bases). CDR1 GTSNPN and CDR2 SVGIG come from the germline V gene (reference sequence). The CDR3 is 13 residues long. The V gene lost 0 bases and the J gene lost 3 bases, with 8 bases spanning the gap. Here the CDR3 DNA reads TGTGCCTGGAGTGTTGGGGGCTACACTGAAGCTTTCTTT. Amino acid sequence: CAWSVGGYTEAFF.

This clone occurred a few times. The chain carries TRBV4-2 and TRBJ1-6; 7 positions agree with TRBD1. Germline CDR1 is LGHNA and CDR2 is YNFKEQ. This CDR3 has 15 residues. V shed 1 base and J 16 bases; nucleotides not matched to a gene: 13. Written as DNA, the CDR3 is TGTGCCAGCAGCCAAGGGGGGGACAGCTTTGTGGGGCTCCACTTT. Its protein is CASSQGGDSFVGLHF.

The V gene is TRBV5-6, the J gene TRBJ1-5, with D unclear. The germline V gene has CDR1 SGHDT and CDR2 YYEEEE. Trimming cost V 1 base and J 8 bases, with 13 bases left between them. The CDR3 has 14 amino acids. CDR3 loop: CASSLLRSGEPQHF. As DNA, the CDR3 is TGTGCCAGCAGCTTGCTTCGGTCTGGGGAGCCCCAGCATTTT.

The chain combines TRBV5-4 with TRBJ2-2; D is unresolved. CDR3 length equals 15 residues. V was shortened by 0 bases and J by 5 bases, with 11 bases between the two germline ends. CDR1 SGHNT and CDR2 YYREEE come from the germline V gene (reference sequence). The CDR3 nucleotides read TGTGCCAGCAGCTTGGTGGCTATGGAGACCGGGGAGCTGTTTTTT. This sequence encodes CASSLVAMETGELFF.

The J gene is TRBJ1-1, the V gene TRBV5-4, with TRBD1 matching over 7 bases. The CDR3 contains 15 residues. The trim removed 4 bases at V and 5 bases at J, leaving 11 bases unmatched. Germline V gene data show CDR1 as SGHNT and CDR2 as YYREEE (reference sequence). DNA for the CDR3: TGTGCCAGCAGCCGCATACAGGGGCCATCGACTGAAGCTTTCTTT. Translated: CASSRIQGPSTEAFF.

This clone is medium-sized. V gene TRBV4-1 combines with J gene TRBJ1-1; TRBD1 matches at 8 bases. This CDR3 has 16 amino acids. The V and J ends lost 4 bases and 3 bases, in that order; junction bases with no gene match: 10. CDR1 is MGHRA, CDR2 YSYEKL, per germline. The CDR3 spells CASSRGQGVEYTEAFF. The CDR3 DNA reads TGCGCCAGCAGCCGAGGACAGGGCGTCGAGTACACTGAAGCTTTCTTT.

This chain links TRBV27 with TRBJ2-7, with unresolved D. The germline CDR1 and CDR2 sequences are MNHEY and SMNVEV (reference sequence). The V end lost 5 bases, the J end lost 7 bases, and 15 bases lay between the germline ends. The CDR3 sequence is 13 residues long. CDR3 coding DNA: TGTGCCAGCAGTCCCTCAGTAGGCCTTGAGCAGTACTTC. As protein: CASSPSVGLEQYF.

This clone was found a few times. The chain joins TRBV10-3 to TRBJ1-3; no definite D call. Germline values: CDR1 ENHRY, CDR2 SYGVKD. This CDR3 region has 11 residues. The V end lost 7 bases, the J end lost 8 bases, and 9 bases lay between the germline ends. In DNA form, the CDR3 reads TGTGCCATCACGATTGGTGACACCATATATTTT. This translates into CAITIGDTIYF.

V gene TRBV6-5 combines with J gene TRBJ1-5; D perhaps matches TRBD1 (5 bases). The CDR3 extends over 13 amino acids. Germline values: CDR1 MNHEY, CDR2 SVGAGI. Trimming pared 5 bases from V and 6 bases from J, leaving 11 bases between. The DNA of the CDR3 is TGTGCCAGCAGTGGACAATTAAGTCAGCCCCAGCATTTT. Its translation: CASSGQLSQPQHF.

This clone was seen a handful of times. The rearrangement joins TRBV20-1 to TRBJ1-1; D is unclear. Germline CDR1 is DFQATT and CDR2 is SNEGSKA (reference sequence). The CDR3 consists of 11 residues. V lost 6 bases, J lost 1 base, and 6 bases lay in between. CDR3 coding DNA: TGCAGTGCGGCAGAGAACACTGAAGCTTTCTTT. Translation gives CSAAENTEAFF.

V gene TRBV10-3 combines with J gene TRBJ2-3; either TRBD1 or TRBD2 may fit D (6 bases each). This CDR3 spans 14 amino acids. Trimming stripped 10 bases from V and 2 bases from J, with 16 bases between. The germline V gene encodes CDR1 ENHRY and CDR2 SYGVKD. CDR3 coding DNA: TGTGCCACCGCGCGGGACACCCACACAGATACGCAGTATTTT. Translating it yields CATARDTHTDTQYF.

The chain combines TRBV5-6 with TRBJ1-2; D is undetermined. The V end lost 4 bases, the J end lost 7 bases, and 14 bases lay between the germline ends. Germline CDR1 is SGHDT and CDR2 is YYEEEE. The CDR3 is 13 amino acids. CDR3 DNA sequence: TGTGCCAGCAGCCTGGGAAGGGCTGGTGGCTACACCTTC. The encoded protein is CASSLGRAGGYTF.

The chain links TRBV4-2 to TRBJ1-3; D not resolved. CDR3 length equals 16 residues. V lost 0 bases to trimming and J lost 0 bases, with 9 bases between them. From germline, CDR1 is LGHNA and CDR2 YNFKEQ. The CDR3: CASSQDSTSSGNTIYF. Written as DNA, the CDR3 is TGTGCCAGCAGCCAAGATAGCACCAGCTCTGGAAACACCATATATTTT.

The genes are TRBV7-6 and TRBJ1-4; tentatively, D is TRBD1 (6 bases). This CDR3 contains 11 residues. Trimming took off 5 bases at V and 14 bases at J, with 12 bases between the two ends. The germline V gene encodes CDR1 SGHVS and CDR2 FNYEAQ. CDR3 coding DNA: TGTGCCAGCAGCGAGGGGGTTCGGCTGTTTTTT. It is translated as CASSEGVRLFF.

The rearrangement joins TRBV30 to TRBJ1-2, with D possibly being TRBD1 (5 bases). There are 14 residues in the CDR3. Trimming took 0 bases from V and 1 from J, leaving 9 bases between them. Germline CDR1 and CDR2: GTSNPN and SVGIG (reference sequence). The CDR3 region has the DNA TGTGCCTGGAGTGTACCGCAGGGTAACTATGGCTACACCTTC. Translated, it gives CAWSVPQGNYGYTF.

This chain connects TRBV9 to TRBJ2-3; D gene ambiguous. The CDR3 spans 14 residues. Germline V gives CDR1 SGDLS, CDR2 YYNGEE. V dropped 4 bases and J dropped 1 base, with 10 bases sitting between them. The CDR3 DNA is TGTGCCAGCAGCCTTCAGACTGGCACAGATACGCAGTATTTT. Its protein product is CASSLQTGTDTQYF.